A selection of T cell receptor beta chains follows, all from one sample in a study of T cells in Graves' hyperthyroidism and ophthalmopathy. TCRdb ran MiXCR on the multiplex PCR reads and lists one entry per CDR3 protein. Here the sample spans approximately 370,000 distinct CDR3 sequences, about a sixth being singletons. The sequenced sample consisted of blood. The receptors shown here come from a woman between 25 and 40 years old with Graves' hyperthyroidism that later progressed to Graves' ophthalmopathy. Each CDR3 is given with its conserved first and last residue. D genes are given only for firm matches. Size tells how often a clone was seen (once, few, many) or the class of an expanded clone, and some rows leave it out.

clone size: few
V gene: TRBV5-5
D gene: .
J gene: TRBJ1-4
CDR3 DNA: TGTGCCAGCAGCGTTGCCTCGGAGGGGCCTGAAAAACTGTTTTTT
CDR3 protein: CASSVASEGPEKLFF

clone size: many
V gene: TRBV12-3/TRBV12-4
D gene: .
J gene: TRBJ2-7
CDR3 DNA: TGTGCCAGCAGTTGGAACAACGGGGTGGAGCAGTACTTC
CDR3 protein: CASSWNNGVEQYF

clone size: few
V gene: TRBV10-1
D gene: .
J gene: TRBJ2-2
CDR3 DNA: TGCGCCAGCAGGGCCCGCGCGAGGACCGGGGAGCTGTTTTTT
CDR3 protein: CASRARARTGELFF

clone size: many
V gene: TRBV11-2
D gene: .
J gene: TRBJ2-1
CDR3 DNA: TGTGCCAGCAGCCGACAGAGATTTGGGACCTACAATGAGCAGTTCTTC
CDR3 protein: CASSRQRFGTYNEQFF

clone size: many
V gene: TRBV6-5
D gene: TRBD1
J gene: TRBJ1-2
CDR3 DNA: TGTGCCAGCAGGAGGGCATCGGGACAGACTAACTATGGCTACACCTTC
CDR3 protein: CASRRASGQTNYGYTF

clone size: many
V gene: TRBV2
D gene: .
J gene: TRBJ2-1
CDR3 DNA: TGTGCCAGCAAGCAAAGCAGGGAAGGCGAGCAGTTCTTC
CDR3 protein: CASKQSREGEQFF

clone size: many
V gene: TRBV28
D gene: .
J gene: TRBJ1-2
CDR3 DNA: TGTGCCAGCAGCCCTACTACGGACGGGGTTAACTATGGCTACACCTTC
CDR3 protein: CASSPTTDGVNYGYTF

clone size: many
V gene: TRBV11-1
D gene: TRBD2
J gene: TRBJ2-1
CDR3 DNA: TGTGCCAGCAGCGACCGGATAGCGGGAGCCCGATACAATGAGCAGTTCTTC
CDR3 protein: CASSDRIAGARYNEQFF

clone size: many
V gene: TRBV11-2
D gene: .
J gene: TRBJ2-7
CDR3 DNA: TGTGCCAGCTTTCGGGACGACAGATCCTACGAGCAGTACTTC
CDR3 protein: CASFRDDRSYEQYF

clone size: many
V gene: TRBV2
D gene: .
J gene: TRBJ2-2
CDR3 DNA: TGTGCCAGCATGCGGGAACTCGCGAACACCGGGGAGCTGTTTTTT
CDR3 protein: CASMRELANTGELFF

clone size: .
V gene: TRBV10-1
D gene: .
J gene: TRBJ2-7
CDR3 DNA: TGCGCCAGCAGTGACTGGCGGGACGGGAATTCGTACGAGCAGTACTTC
CDR3 protein: CASSDWRDGNSYEQYF

clone size: .
V gene: TRBV20-1
D gene: TRBD2
J gene: TRBJ2-3
CDR3 DNA: TGCAGTGCTATTTCTAGCGGGGTATTTAGCACAGATACGCAGTATTTT
CDR3 protein: CSAISSGVFSTDTQYF

clone size: .
V gene: TRBV6-1
D gene: TRBD1
J gene: TRBJ1-2
CDR3 DNA: TGTGCCAGCAGCTCGGGGGGACAGGGCCCCTATGGCTACACCTTC
CDR3 protein: CASSSGGQGPYGYTF

clone size: many
V gene: TRBV6-4
D gene: TRBD1
J gene: TRBJ1-5
CDR3 DNA: TGTGCCAGCACTGGAACGGACAGGGTAGATCAGCCCCAGCATTTT
CDR3 protein: CASTGTDRVDQPQHF

clone size: .
V gene: TRBV28
D gene: TRBD2
J gene: TRBJ2-7
CDR3 DNA: TGTGCCAGCAGCGAGACTAGCAGGATGAGCTCCTACGAGCAGTACTTC
CDR3 protein: CASSETSRMSSYEQYF

clone size: .
V gene: TRBV18
D gene: .
J gene: TRBJ1-3
CDR3 DNA: TGTGCCAGCTCACCACCATGGGGTTCTGGAAACACCATATATTTT
CDR3 protein: CASSPPWGSGNTIYF

clone size: many
V gene: TRBV5-8
D gene: .
J gene: TRBJ2-1
CDR3 DNA: TGTGCCAGCAGCACGGACAGTTACAATGAGCAGTTCTTC
CDR3 protein: CASSTDSYNEQFF

clone size: few
V gene: TRBV7-9
D gene: TRBD1
J gene: TRBJ1-6
CDR3 DNA: TGTGCCAGCAGCTCTAATACAGGGGATCGTAATTCACCCCTCCACTTT
CDR3 protein: CASSSNTGDRNSPLHF

clone size: many
V gene: TRBV20-1
D gene: TRBD1
J gene: TRBJ2-7
CDR3 DNA: TGCAGTGTGGGACAGGGCTCCTACGAGCAGTACTTC
CDR3 protein: CSVGQGSYEQYF

clone size: few
V gene: TRBV9
D gene: .
J gene: TRBJ1-2
CDR3 DNA: TGTGCCAGCAGCGCGAGGGGACCCAACTATGGCTACACCTTC
CDR3 protein: CASSARGPNYGYTF

clone size: few
V gene: TRBV7-9
D gene: .
J gene: TRBJ1-1
CDR3 DNA: TGTGCCAGCAGCCTGACAGGTGCTGAAGCTTTCTTT
CDR3 protein: CASSLTGAEAFF

clone size: .
V gene: TRBV6-1
D gene: .
J gene: TRBJ2-7
CDR3 DNA: TGTGCCAGCAGTTCGACCAGGGACTACGAGCAGTACTTC
CDR3 protein: CASSSTRDYEQYF

clone size: many
V gene: TRBV15
D gene: .
J gene: TRBJ1-1
CDR3 DNA: TGTGCCACCAGCAGAATCCCGAACACTGAAGCTTTCTTT
CDR3 protein: CATSRIPNTEAFF

clone size: many
V gene: TRBV6-1
D gene: .
J gene: TRBJ1-1
CDR3 DNA: TGTGCCAGCACGGATGGGGGGCGCACTGAAGCTTTCTTT
CDR3 protein: CASTDGGRTEAFF

clone size: many
V gene: TRBV28
D gene: .
J gene: TRBJ1-6
CDR3 DNA: TGTGCCAGCAGTATGGGGGTCCACGGTAATTCACCCCTCCACTTT
CDR3 protein: CASSMGVHGNSPLHF

clone size: few
V gene: TRBV11-2
D gene: .
J gene: TRBJ2-7
CDR3 DNA: TGTGCCAGCAGTGGTTGGGGGGAGCTCTCTTACGAGCAGTACTTC
CDR3 protein: CASSGWGELSYEQYF

clone size: many
V gene: TRBV11-2
D gene: .
J gene: TRBJ2-7
CDR3 DNA: TGTGCCAGCAGCTTAGTGGACGGCTACGAGCAGTACTTC
CDR3 protein: CASSLVDGYEQYF

clone size: many
V gene: TRBV28
D gene: TRBD2
J gene: TRBJ2-3
CDR3 DNA: TGTGCCAGCAGTTTAGGACTAGCGGGGCCTAGCACAGATACGCAGTATTTT
CDR3 protein: CASSLGLAGPSTDTQYF

clone size: many
V gene: TRBV28
D gene: .
J gene: TRBJ2-7
CDR3 DNA: TGTGCCAGCAGTTTAAGGACCACGGGGGAGCAGTACTTC
CDR3 protein: CASSLRTTGEQYF

clone size: many
V gene: TRBV10-3
D gene: TRBD2
J gene: TRBJ2-3
CDR3 DNA: TGTGCCATCAGTGAGACTAGCGGGAGCACAGATACGCAGTATTTT
CDR3 protein: CAISETSGSTDTQYF

clone size: .
V gene: TRBV7-2
D gene: TRBD1
J gene: TRBJ2-7
CDR3 DNA: TGTGCCAGCAGCGGGACAGGGGTTGCGTACGAGCAGTACTTC
CDR3 protein: CASSGTGVAYEQYF

clone size: .
V gene: TRBV6-1
D gene: .
J gene: TRBJ2-1
CDR3 DNA: TGTGCCAGCGGGGCTGAGAGCTACAATGAGCAGTTCTTC
CDR3 protein: CASGAESYNEQFF

clone size: many
V gene: TRBV2
D gene: .
J gene: TRBJ2-7
CDR3 DNA: TGTGCCAGCGGTTCGTGGAGAGGGGGGACCTACGAGCAGTACTTC
CDR3 protein: CASGSWRGGTYEQYF

clone size: .
V gene: TRBV29-1
D gene: TRBD1
J gene: TRBJ2-1
CDR3 DNA: TGCAGCGTTGGTGGAAATCCGGGACAGGGAGACAATGAGCAGTTCTTC
CDR3 protein: CSVGGNPGQGDNEQFF

clone size: many
V gene: TRBV18
D gene: .
J gene: TRBJ2-7
CDR3 DNA: TGTGCCAGCTCACCTGGTCGGGCCCTAGGCGAGCAGTACTTC
CDR3 protein: CASSPGRALGEQYF

clone size: many
V gene: TRBV28
D gene: .
J gene: TRBJ1-2
CDR3 DNA: TGTGCCAGCAGTTTATCAGCAGTCTATGGCTACACCTTC
CDR3 protein: CASSLSAVYGYTF

clone size: many
V gene: TRBV2
D gene: .
J gene: TRBJ2-2
CDR3 DNA: TGTGCCAGCAGTGAAGCCAACACTAGAACCGGGGAGCTGTTTTTT
CDR3 protein: CASSEANTRTGELFF

clone size: few
V gene: TRBV19
D gene: TRBD2
J gene: TRBJ2-1
CDR3 DNA: TGTGCCAGTAGTATGGGCGGGGGCTCCTACAATGAGCAGTTCTTC
CDR3 protein: CASSMGGGSYNEQFF

clone size: .
V gene: TRBV6-1
D gene: .
J gene: TRBJ1-2
CDR3 DNA: TGTGCCAGCAGTGTCGAAGCCCCCTTCTATGGCTACACCTTC
CDR3 protein: CASSVEAPFYGYTF

clone size: many
V gene: TRBV5-1
D gene: .
J gene: TRBJ2-2
CDR3 DNA: TGCGCCAGCAGCGGAGACCAGGGGATTAGCACCGGGGAGCTGTTTTTT
CDR3 protein: CASSGDQGISTGELFF

clone size: many
V gene: TRBV28
D gene: TRBD1
J gene: TRBJ2-3
CDR3 DNA: TGTGCCAGCAGTTTAGAACAGGGGGTAGCAGATACGCAGTATTTT
CDR3 protein: CASSLEQGVADTQYF

clone size: .
V gene: TRBV5-8
D gene: TRBD1
J gene: TRBJ2-7
CDR3 DNA: TGTGCCAGCAGCGTCGGACAGGGGATTACCTACGAGCAGTACTTC
CDR3 protein: CASSVGQGITYEQYF

clone size: many
V gene: TRBV30
D gene: .
J gene: TRBJ2-5
CDR3 DNA: TGTGCCTGGAGTGAGTGGGTCGGTGGAACAGGGCAAGAGACCCAGTACTTC
CDR3 protein: CAWSEWVGGTGQETQYF

clone size: few
V gene: TRBV6-1
D gene: .
J gene: TRBJ2-3
CDR3 DNA: TGTGCCAGCAGTGAACTAGCGTTCCTGGGGGTCAATGGTACGCAGTATTTT
CDR3 protein: CASSELAFLGVNGTQYF

clone size: .
V gene: TRBV16
D gene: .
J gene: TRBJ1-3
CDR3 DNA: TGTGCCAGCAGCCCCGATCCGAATTGGGACACTATATATTTT
CDR3 protein: CASSPDPNWDTIYF

clone size: .
V gene: TRBV5-1
D gene: .
J gene: TRBJ1-2
CDR3 DNA: TGCGCCAGCAGCTTGGGAAAGCCGATGACAGGAATCTATGGCTACACCTTC
CDR3 protein: CASSLGKPMTGIYGYTF

clone size: few
V gene: TRBV28
D gene: TRBD2
J gene: TRBJ2-3
CDR3 DNA: TGTGCCAGCAAGCTCGGGACTAGCGGAGTTAGCACAGATACGCAGTATTTT
CDR3 protein: CASKLGTSGVSTDTQYF

clone size: many
V gene: TRBV13
D gene: .
J gene: TRBJ2-6
CDR3 DNA: TGTGCCAGCAAGGAGTTTTCCTTCTCTGGGGCCAACGTCCTGACTTTC
CDR3 protein: CASKEFSFSGANVLTF

clone size: .
V gene: TRBV5-1
D gene: .
J gene: TRBJ1-1
CDR3 DNA: TGTGCCAGCAGCTTAAACAGAGCTGAAGCTTCCTTT
CDR3 protein: CASSLNRAEASF

clone size: many
V gene: TRBV29-1
D gene: .
J gene: TRBJ1-4
CDR3 DNA: TGCAGCGTTTCCAGGGATAATGAAAAACTGTTTTTT
CDR3 protein: CSVSRDNEKLFF

clone size: many
V gene: TRBV5-1
D gene: TRBD1
J gene: TRBJ2-7
CDR3 DNA: TGCGCCAGCAGCAACGGACAGGTTTCCTACGAGCAGTACTTC
CDR3 protein: CASSNGQVSYEQYF

clone size: many
V gene: TRBV10-3
D gene: .
J gene: TRBJ1-1
CDR3 DNA: TGTGCCATCAGTGATCGGAGGGAGAACACTGAAGCTTTCTTT
CDR3 protein: CAISDRRENTEAFF

clone size: many
V gene: TRBV5-1
D gene: TRBD1
J gene: TRBJ1-5
CDR3 DNA: TGCGCCAGCAGCTTGGATACAGGGGAGCAGCCCCAGCATTTT
CDR3 protein: CASSLDTGEQPQHF

clone size: many
V gene: TRBV7-9
D gene: .
J gene: TRBJ2-1
CDR3 DNA: TGTGCCAGCAGCTTCATACGGGGAGCATACAATGAGCAGTTCTTC
CDR3 protein: CASSFIRGAYNEQFF

clone size: many
V gene: TRBV28
D gene: TRBD2
J gene: TRBJ2-7
CDR3 DNA: TGTGCCAGCAGACTAGCGTTTACGTCCTACGAGCAGTACTTC
CDR3 protein: CASRLAFTSYEQYF

clone size: many
V gene: TRBV5-1
D gene: TRBD1
J gene: TRBJ1-1
CDR3 DNA: TGCGCCAGCAGCTTGGCGGGGACAGGGAACACTGAAGCTTTCTTT
CDR3 protein: CASSLAGTGNTEAFF

clone size: .
V gene: TRBV18
D gene: TRBD1
J gene: TRBJ2-5
CDR3 DNA: TGTGCCAGCTCACACTCGACAGGGGGCGTCTTAGAGACCCAGTACTTC
CDR3 protein: CASSHSTGGVLETQYF

clone size: many
V gene: TRBV4-1
D gene: TRBD2
J gene: TRBJ2-7
CDR3 DNA: TGCGCCAGCAGCCTAACCCTAGCGGGGCGGGTAACCTACGAGCAGTACTTC
CDR3 protein: CASSLTLAGRVTYEQYF

clone size: many
V gene: TRBV6-2/TRBV6-3
D gene: TRBD2
J gene: TRBJ2-3
CDR3 DNA: TGTGCCAGCAGTTACCGTAGTGGCGGGAGAGGTGATACGCAGTATTTT
CDR3 protein: CASSYRSGGRGDTQYF

clone size: few
V gene: TRBV5-5
D gene: TRBD1
J gene: TRBJ1-5
CDR3 DNA: TGTGCCAGCAGCTTGGGGGTGGGACAGGGGAACGATCAGCCCCAGCATTTT
CDR3 protein: CASSLGVGQGNDQPQHF